Shown below are 30 T cell receptor beta chains from a single sample sequenced in a study of blood T cells in healthy people across ages. Then a second PCR, running about 7 to 11 cycles, was carried out with a sample-barcoded 5' primer and a J-beta primer mix. One entry per CDR3 protein, called by TCRdb with MiXCR from the 5' RACE reads. Among some 940,000 distinct CDR3 sequences listed, under 35% were seen once. These records were also assigned to another study, of T cells of mothers and their children.

Sequences were obtained from blood. The receptors here all came from a woman between 35 and 50 years old in good health.

This chain joins TRBV4-1 and TRBJ2-4, with 12 bases matching TRBD1. The CDR3 is 15 amino acids. Trimming removed 3 bases from V and 11 bases from J; junction bases left unmatched: 8. Germline CDR1 is MGHRA and CDR2 is YSYEKL. The CDR3 here is CASSHSPGQGAVQYF. In nucleotides, the CDR3 is TGCGCCAGCAGCCACTCGCCGGGACAGGGGGCCGTTCAGTACTTC.

This clonotype occurred a few times. The chain carries TRBV7-2 and TRBJ2-3; TRBD2 agrees at 8 bases. The germline gives CDR1 SGHTA, CDR2 FQGNSA. The CDR3 contains 17 residues. The ends lost 6 bases at V and 3 bases at J; junction bases unmatched: 14. CDR3 residues: CASSPRVAGGSTDTQYF. In nucleotides, the CDR3 is TGTGCCAGCAGTCCCCGAGTCGCGGGGGGATCGACAGATACGCAGTATTTT. Based on the CDR3 plus reference TRBV7-2 and TRBJ2-3, the full variable domain is GAGVSQSPSNKVTEKGKDVELRCDPISGHTALYWYRQSLGQGLEFLIYFQGNSAPDKSGLPSDRFSAERTGGSVSTLTIQRTQQEDSAVYLCASSPRVAGGSTDTQYFGPGTRLTVL.

The chain is built from TRBV6-2 or TRBV6-3 and TRBJ2-7, with 7 bases identical to TRBD1. The V and J ends lost 5 bases and 3 bases, in that order; junction bases with no gene match: 7. CDR1 is MNHEY, CDR2 SVGEGT, per germline. CDR3 length: 14 residues. CDR3 sequence (DNA): TGTGCCAGCAGTGGGACAGCTCCCCTCTACGAGCAGTACTTC. Encoded protein: CASSGTAPLYEQYF.

The rearrangement joins TRBV19 to TRBJ2-7; D not certain. The CDR3 has 16 amino acids. Trimming stripped 5 bases from V and 1 base from J, with 18 bases between. Germline CDR1 and CDR2: LNHDA and SQIVND (reference sequence). CDR3 in DNA: TGTGCCAGTAGTCCCTTAGCTCGGCTTTCGTCCTACGAGCAGTACTTC. It codes for CASSPLARLSSYEQYF.

This clonotype was seen many times. The chain links TRBV18 to TRBJ1-2, with D perhaps matching TRBD1 (5 bases). Trimming pared 0 bases from V and 3 bases from J, leaving 8 bases between. CDR1 and CDR2 from the germline V gene are KGHSH and LQKENI. The CDR3 sequence is 14 residues long. CDR3 protein: CASSPPPGYYGYTF. The CDR3 nucleotides read TGTGCCAGCTCACCACCCCCAGGGTACTATGGCTACACCTTC.

This clonotype showed up many times. DNA of the CDR3: TGTGCCAGCAGCGTCAAAGGCTATGGCTACACCTTC. This codes for CASSVKGYGYTF. The V gene is TRBV28, the J gene TRBJ1-2, with D hard to call. CDR1 is MDHEN and CDR2 is SYDVKM in the germline V gene. Trimming removed 6 bases at V and 4 bases at J, with 9 bases between. The CDR3 is 12 amino acids.

This clonotype was seen a handful of times. One junction end does not reproduce the germline sequence, and a read error may be involved. The chain links TRBV7-2 to TRBJ2-1; a weak D match, TRBD1 (6 bases). Germline loops: CDR1 SGHTA, CDR2 FQGNSA. The CDR3 has 16 amino acids. The CDR3 loop is CANSQPGVRAYNEQFF. The CDR3 region has the DNA TGTGCCAACAGCCAACCAGGGGTACGGGCCTACAATGAGCAGTTCTTC.

The V gene is TRBV20-1, the J gene TRBJ2-5, with 11 positions matching TRBD2. The CDR3 loop spans 13 amino acids. Germline CDR1 and CDR2: DFQATT and SNEGSKA (reference sequence). The ends lost 6 bases at V and 5 bases at J; junction bases unmatched: 5. In DNA, the CDR3 is TGCAGTGCCCCGACTAGCGGGGCGGAGACCCAGTACTTC. This translates into CSAPTSGAETQYF.

The V and J genes are TRBV7-2 and TRBJ1-4; D ambiguous. CDR1 is SGHTA, CDR2 FQGNSA, per germline. This CDR3 region has 13 residues. V was trimmed by 5 bases and J by 4 bases, leaving 8 bases between them. The CDR3: CASSPAGNEKLFF. CDR3 bases: TGTGCCAGCAGCCCGGCGGGTAATGAAAAACTGTTTTTT. The full variable domain, rest sourced from reference TRBV7-2 and TRBJ1-4, is GAGVSQSPSNKVTEKGKDVELRCDPISGHTALYWYRQSLGQGLEFLIYFQGNSAPDKSGLPSDRFSAERTGGSVSTLTIQRTQQEDSAVYLCASSPAGNEKLFFGSGTQLSVL.

The chain employs TRBV12-3 or TRBV12-4 and TRBJ1-1; possibly TRBD1 for D (6 bases). The CDR3 covers 15 residues. Between the trimmed V and J ends, which lost 6 bases and 5 bases, there was a span of 19 bases. CDR3 coding DNA: TGTGCCAGCAGCCCTAGGGGGGCGGGAAGGACTGAAGCTTTCTTT. Translating it yields CASSPRGAGRTEAFF.

This clonotype was counted many times. The V gene is TRBV15, the J gene TRBJ2-6; TRBD1 might be the D (6 bases). V lost 3 bases and J 1 base, leaving 7 bases between the germline ends. This CDR3 comprises 15 residues. Germline assignment: CDR1 LNHNV and CDR2 YYDKDF (reference sequence). CDR3 loop: CATSSTGSGANVLTF. CDR3 DNA sequence: TGTGCCACCAGCAGTACAGGGTCTGGGGCCAACGTCCTGACTTTC.

This clonotype was recorded only once. V gene TRBV7-8 combines with J gene TRBJ2-5; D may be TRBD1 or TRBD2 (5 bases each). The DNA matches TRBJ2-7 better at its end, which makes the J call doubtful. Germline loops: CDR1 SGHVS, CDR2 FQNEAQ. There are 14 residues in the CDR3. The CDR3: CASNSQGRAYEQYF. The CDR3 nucleotides read TGTGCCAGCAACTCGCAGGGACGGGCCTACGAGCAGTACTTC.

This clonotype has at least ten counts. V usage is TRBV20-1 and J usage is TRBJ1-5; the match to TRBD1 covers 10 bases. Germline CDR1 and CDR2: DFQATT and SNEGSKA (reference sequence). The ends lost 0 bases at V and 5 bases at J; junction bases unmatched: 7. This CDR3 is 16 amino acids long. The CDR3, as DNA: TGCAGTGCTAGAGACCGGGACAGGGGTTCCCATCAGCCCCAGCATTTT. Translation: CSARDRDRGSHQPQHF.

The chain joins TRBV7-9 to TRBJ1-2; D not resolved. This CDR3 has 14 residues. The germline gives CDR1 SEHNR, CDR2 FQNEAQ (reference sequence). V shed 1 base and J shed 8 bases, with 14 bases lying between them. The CDR3 spells CASSLVQAPGGYTF. CDR3 DNA: TGTGCCAGCAGCTTAGTCCAGGCCCCTGGAGGCTACACCTTC.

The chain uses TRBV29-1 and TRBJ2-1; D unresolved. The J call is doubtful: the DNA matches TRBJ2-7 better. The CDR3 runs 14 residues. Germline V CDR1 and CDR2: SQVTM, ANQGSEA. In DNA form, the CDR3 reads TGCAGCGTTGAGACACCCGGCTCCTACAATGAGCAGTACTTC. Translation: CSVETPGSYNEQYF.

This clonotype was recorded a few times. The V call is TRBV28, the J call TRBJ1-2; maybe TRBD1 (5 bases). Trimming shortened V by 2 bases and J by 5 bases, and 21 bases separated the two germline ends. The germline CDR1 and CDR2 sequences are MDHEN and SYDVKM. The CDR3 totals 17 residues. The CDR3 nucleotides read TGTGCCAGCAGTTTAAATCGACAGAGTATGAAGTGGTATGGCTACACCTTC. Protein sequence: CASSLNRQSMKWYGYTF.

With regard to this clonotype: A much larger clone sits a single nucleotide away, making a read error possible. The chain recombines TRBV9 with TRBJ2-7; no firm D call. The CDR3 consists of 14 residues. Germline CDR1 reads SGDLS; CDR2 reads YYNGEE. Trimming cost V 4 bases and J 7 bases, with 18 bases left between them. The CDR3, as DNA: TGTGCCAGCAGCTCCCGTAGCTCCTACAATGAGCAGTACTTC. As protein: CASSSRSSYNEQYF.

The chain couples TRBV7-2 to TRBJ2-4; D not certain. Matching the DNA end better, TRBJ2-7 makes the J call doubtful. CDR3 length: 12 amino acids. Per the germline V gene, CDR1 is SGHTA and CDR2 is FQGNSA. CDR3 protein: CASSLYLHEQYF. CDR3 in DNA: TGTGCCAGCAGCTTATATCTACACGAGCAGTACTTC.

This clonotype was counted only a few times. The chain carries TRBV5-1 and TRBJ1-1, with D hard to call. Germline V gene sequence: CDR1 SGHRS, CDR2 YFSETQ. Trimming removed 4 bases at V and 2 bases at J, with 24 bases between. CDR3 length: 18 amino acids. CDR3: CASSPSPRGSSYNTEAFF. The CDR3 coding sequence is TGCGCCAGCAGCCCATCGCCACGGGGAAGCAGTTATAACACTGAAGCTTTCTTT.

The chain combines TRBV5-1 with TRBJ1-2, with 7 bases lining up with TRBD1. CDR3 length: 15 amino acids. CDR1 is SGHRS, CDR2 YFSETQ, per germline. V shed 0 bases, J shed 4 bases, and the junction held 6 bases outside the gene matches. CDR3 in amino acids: CASSLEGQTFYGYTF. CDR3 sequence (DNA): TGCGCCAGCAGCTTGGAGGGACAGACTTTCTATGGCTACACCTTC.

This clonotype has at least ten counts. V and J are TRBV5-1 and TRBJ2-5, with D hard to call. With 4 bases removed from V and 5 bases from J, the gap between germline ends came to 12 bases. The CDR3 has 13 amino acids. Germline CDR1 SGHRS, CDR2 YFSETQ. The CDR3 DNA reads TGCGCCAGCAGCCCAGTAAGGGTCGAGACCCAGTACTTC. Its translation: CASSPVRVETQYF.

The chain links TRBV5-1 to TRBJ2-7; D call uncertain. Per the germline V gene, CDR1 is SGHRS and CDR2 is YFSETQ. Trimming took 0 bases from V and 5 from J, leaving 12 bases between them. The CDR3 covers 14 residues. For the CDR3, the DNA is TGCGCCAGCAGCTTGGTAGCTGCCTGGAACGAGCAGTACTTC. It translates to CASSLVAAWNEQYF.

V and J are TRBV25-1 and TRBJ2-1, with 8 bases matching TRBD1. The V and J ends lost 4 bases and 5 bases, in that order; junction bases with no gene match: 4. CDR1 is MGHDK and CDR2 is SYGVNS in the germline V gene. This CDR3 is 14 amino acids long. The CDR3 spells CASSGDRLNNEQFF. CDR3 bases: TGTGCCAGCAGTGGGGACAGGTTAAACAATGAGCAGTTCTTC.

V usage is TRBV20-1 and J usage is TRBJ2-5; TRBD2 matches 7 bases. With V trimmed by 2 bases and J by 5 bases, 2 bases remained unmatched. Germline values: CDR1 DFQATT, CDR2 SNEGSKA (reference sequence). The CDR3 is 12 residues long. The DNA of the CDR3 is TGCAGTGCTAGATGGGGGGGGGAGACCCAGTACTTC. This sequence encodes CSARWGGETQYF.

In regard to this clonotype: This may arise from a read error, as a much more abundant clone is one base away. The chain is built from TRBV6-1 and TRBJ1-6; TRBD1 is a possible D gene (5 bases). Looked up from germline, CDR1 is MNHNS and CDR2 is SASEGT. The CDR3 runs 17 residues. Trimming cost V 6 bases and J 4 bases, with 19 bases left between them. This CDR3 reads CASSDGTSRGYNSPLHF. In nucleotides, the CDR3 is TGTGCCAGCAGCGACGGGACTTCCCGGGGATATAATTCACCCCTCCACTTT.

This clonotype was seen a few times. The chain couples TRBV29-1 to TRBJ1-1; 8 bases line up with TRBD1. The germline V gene has CDR1 SQVTM and CDR2 ANQGSEA. Germline trimming cut 2 bases from V and 5 bases from J; bases unmatched to any gene: 4. This CDR3 is 13 amino acids long. As DNA, the CDR3 is TGCAGCGTTGAACAGGGGGCTGGAACTGAAGCTTTCTTT. Translation gives CSVEQGAGTEAFF.

The rearrangement joins TRBV19 to TRBJ2-1; possibly TRBD2 for D (7 bases). This CDR3 is 15 amino acids long. Germline CDR1 LNHDA, CDR2 SQIVND (reference sequence). V was pared by 7 bases and J by 4 bases, with 17 bases between. The CDR3 sequence is CASNEGGARYNEQFF. The CDR3 DNA sequence: TGTGCCAGTAATGAGGGGGGGGCCAGGTACAATGAGCAGTTCTTC.

The V gene is TRBV28, the J gene TRBJ1-5; D is ambiguous. The CDR3 has 15 residues. The ends were cut back, 3 bases at V and 1 base at J, with 10 bases in the middle. Germline V gene lookup returns CDR1 MDHEN and CDR2 SYDVKM. CDR3 residues: CASSFVRASNQPQHF. The CDR3 DNA reads as TGTGCCAGCAGTTTTGTACGGGCAAGCAATCAGCCCCAGCATTTT.

Points on this clonotype: A single base separates this from a much larger clone, so it may be a read error. The rearrangement links TRBV20-1 to TRBJ2-5; weak D call: TRBD2 (6 bases). Trimming cost V 3 bases and J 11 bases, with 16 bases left between them. Germline V gene lookup returns CDR1 DFQATT and CDR2 SNEGSKA (reference sequence). The CDR3 is 12 residues long. CDR3 sequence reads: CSARKLAPEQYF. In DNA, the CDR3 is TGCAGTGCTAGGAAACTAGCCCCTGAGCAGTACTTC.

In this sample, this clonotype turned up a few times. The chain uses TRBV4-3 and TRBJ1-2; TRBD1 aligns across 7 bases. Germline lookup yields CDR1 LGHNA and CDR2 YSLEER. V lost 0 bases, J lost 3 bases, and 4 bases stayed unmatched. The CDR3 loop spans 15 amino acids. CDR3 protein: CASSQDLDRDYGYTF. In DNA form, the CDR3 reads TGCGCCAGCAGCCAAGATCTAGACAGGGACTATGGCTACACCTTC.